What follows describes a single T cell receptor beta chain. The data originate from a study of blood T cell repertoires in COVID-19. Turning to the study itself: PBMCs, B-cell-depleted T cells, or T cells were the source of the cDNA or gDNA that made up the material.

The repertoire was sequenced with immunoSEQ multiplex PCR; TCRdb's copy has only in-frame clones and lacks some. The sample includes some 180,000 clones, about four fifths seen only once; the top ten take roughly 5.7%. This CDR3 spans 13 amino acids. The sample was peripheral blood. This TCR derives from a woman aged 40 to 49 with COVID-19, enrolled during active disease. The gene calls are TRBV21-1 and TRBJ1-3. TRBV21-1 is recorded as a pseudogene. The CDR3 DNA reads as TGTGCCAGCCTACGTATGAGAGGAAACACCATATATTTT. Translating gives CASLRMRGNTIYF.